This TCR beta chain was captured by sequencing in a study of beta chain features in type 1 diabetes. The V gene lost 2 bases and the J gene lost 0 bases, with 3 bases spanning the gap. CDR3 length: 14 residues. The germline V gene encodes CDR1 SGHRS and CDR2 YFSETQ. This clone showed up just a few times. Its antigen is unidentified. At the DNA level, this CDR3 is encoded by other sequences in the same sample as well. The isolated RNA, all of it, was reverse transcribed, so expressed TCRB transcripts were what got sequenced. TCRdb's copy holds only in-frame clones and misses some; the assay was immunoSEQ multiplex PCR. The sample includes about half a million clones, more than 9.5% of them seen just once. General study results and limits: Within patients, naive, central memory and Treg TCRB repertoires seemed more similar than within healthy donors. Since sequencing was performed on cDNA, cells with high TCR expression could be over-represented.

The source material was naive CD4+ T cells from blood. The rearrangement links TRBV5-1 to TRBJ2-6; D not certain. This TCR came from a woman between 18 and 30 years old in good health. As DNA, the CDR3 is TGCGCCAGCAGCTTAGGCTCTGGGGCCAACGTCCTGACTTTC. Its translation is CASSLGSGANVLTF.